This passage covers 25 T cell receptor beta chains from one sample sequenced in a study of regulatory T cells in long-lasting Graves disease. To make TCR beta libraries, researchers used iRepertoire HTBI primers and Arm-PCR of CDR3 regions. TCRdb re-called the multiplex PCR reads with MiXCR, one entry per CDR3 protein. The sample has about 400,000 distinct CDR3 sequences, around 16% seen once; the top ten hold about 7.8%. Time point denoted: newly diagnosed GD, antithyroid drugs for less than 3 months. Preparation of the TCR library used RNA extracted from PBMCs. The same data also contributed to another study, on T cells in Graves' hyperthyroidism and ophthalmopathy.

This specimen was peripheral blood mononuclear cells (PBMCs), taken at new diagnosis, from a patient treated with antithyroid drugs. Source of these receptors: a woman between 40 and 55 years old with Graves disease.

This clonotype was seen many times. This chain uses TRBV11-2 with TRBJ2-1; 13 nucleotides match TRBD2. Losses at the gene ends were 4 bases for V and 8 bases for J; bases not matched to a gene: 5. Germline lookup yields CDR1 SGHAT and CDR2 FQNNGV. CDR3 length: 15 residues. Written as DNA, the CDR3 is TGTGCCAGCAGCTCAGGACTAGCGGGAGATGATGAGCAGTTCTTC. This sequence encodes CASSSGLAGDDEQFF.

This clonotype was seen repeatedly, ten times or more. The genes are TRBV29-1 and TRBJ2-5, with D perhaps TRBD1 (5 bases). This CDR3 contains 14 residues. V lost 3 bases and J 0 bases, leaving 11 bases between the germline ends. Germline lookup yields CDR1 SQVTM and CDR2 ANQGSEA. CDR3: CSVDSGIYQETQYF. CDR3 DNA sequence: TGCAGCGTTGATTCAGGGATATACCAAGAGACCCAGTACTTC.

Here the CDR3 DNA reads TGCGCCAGCACCAAAGGACAGGGCACTTGGGGCTACACCTTC. Its protein product is CASTKGQGTWGYTF. V usage is TRBV4-1 and J usage is TRBJ1-2; the match to TRBD1 covers 8 bases. This CDR3 spans 14 amino acids. The trim removed 7 bases at V and 8 bases at J, leaving 12 bases unmatched. Germline-derived CDR1 and CDR2 are MGHRA and YSYEKL.

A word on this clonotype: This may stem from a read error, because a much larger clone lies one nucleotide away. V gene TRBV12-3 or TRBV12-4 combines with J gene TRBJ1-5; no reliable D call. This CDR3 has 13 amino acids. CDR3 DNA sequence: TGTGTCAGCAACGCGAACAGCAATCAGCCCCAGCATTTT. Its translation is CVSNANSNQPQHF.

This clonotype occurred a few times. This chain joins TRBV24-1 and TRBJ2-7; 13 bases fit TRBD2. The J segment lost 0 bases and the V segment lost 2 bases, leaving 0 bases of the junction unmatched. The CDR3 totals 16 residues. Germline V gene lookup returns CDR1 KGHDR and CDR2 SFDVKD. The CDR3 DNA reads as TGTGCCACCAGTGATTGGACTAGCGGGGGCTCCTACGAGCAGTACTTC. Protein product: CATSDWTSGGSYEQYF.

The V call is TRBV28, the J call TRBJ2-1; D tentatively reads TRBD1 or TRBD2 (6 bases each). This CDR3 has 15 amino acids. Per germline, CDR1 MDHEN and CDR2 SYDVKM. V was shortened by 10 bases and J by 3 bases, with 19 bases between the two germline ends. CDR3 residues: CATLGASVIYNEQFF. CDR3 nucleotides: TGTGCCACCCTGGGGGCTAGCGTAATCTACAATGAGCAGTTCTTC.

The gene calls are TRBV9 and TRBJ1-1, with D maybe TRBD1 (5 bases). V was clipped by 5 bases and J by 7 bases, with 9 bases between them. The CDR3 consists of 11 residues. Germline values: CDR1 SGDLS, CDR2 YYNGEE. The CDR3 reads CASSDSFEAFF. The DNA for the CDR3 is TGTGCCAGCAGTGACAGCTTTGAAGCTTTCTTT.

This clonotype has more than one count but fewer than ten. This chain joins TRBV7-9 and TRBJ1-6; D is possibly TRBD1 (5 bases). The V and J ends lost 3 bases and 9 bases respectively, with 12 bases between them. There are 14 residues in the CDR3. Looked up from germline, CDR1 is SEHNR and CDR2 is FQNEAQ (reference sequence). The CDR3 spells CASSFDSGPSPLHF. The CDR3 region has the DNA TGTGCCAGCAGCTTCGACAGCGGGCCTTCACCCCTCCACTTT.

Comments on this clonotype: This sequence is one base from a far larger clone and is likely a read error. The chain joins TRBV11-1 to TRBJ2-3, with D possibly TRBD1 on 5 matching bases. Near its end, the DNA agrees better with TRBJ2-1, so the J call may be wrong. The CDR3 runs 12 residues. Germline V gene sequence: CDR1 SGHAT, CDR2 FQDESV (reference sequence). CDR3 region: CASSRADNQQFF. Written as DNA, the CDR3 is TGTGCCAGCAGCCGGGCGGACAATCAGCAGTTCTTC.

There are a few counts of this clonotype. The CDR3 DNA is TGCGCCAGCAGCCCGGACAGGGAAGCATCTGAAGCTTTCTTT. Encoded protein: CASSPDREASEAFF. The rearrangement uses TRBV10-1 and TRBJ1-1; TRBD1 aligns across 8 bases. Germline lookup yields CDR1 WNHNN and CDR2 SYGVQD (reference sequence). Unmatched junction bases numbered 9, after V lost 6 bases and J lost 6 bases. The CDR3 length is 14 residues.

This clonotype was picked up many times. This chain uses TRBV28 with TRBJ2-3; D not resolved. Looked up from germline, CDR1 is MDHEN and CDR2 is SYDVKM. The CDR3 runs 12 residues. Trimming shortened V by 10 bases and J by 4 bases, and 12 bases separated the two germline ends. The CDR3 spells CATNAPPDTQYF. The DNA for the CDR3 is TGTGCCACCAATGCCCCCCCAGATACGCAGTATTTT. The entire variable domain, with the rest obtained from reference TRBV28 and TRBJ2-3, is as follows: DVKVTQSSRYLVKRTGEKVFLECVQDMDHENMFWYRQDPGLGLRLIYFSYDVKMKEKGDIPEGYSVSREKKERFSLILESASTNQTSMYLCATNAPPDTQYFGPGTRLTVL.

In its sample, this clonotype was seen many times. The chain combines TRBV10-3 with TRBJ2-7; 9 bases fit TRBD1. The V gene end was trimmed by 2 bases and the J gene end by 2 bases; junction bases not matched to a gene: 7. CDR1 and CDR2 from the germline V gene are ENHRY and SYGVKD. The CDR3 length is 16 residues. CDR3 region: CAISEVWTGEPYEQYF. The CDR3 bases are TGTGCCATCAGTGAGGTGTGGACAGGGGAGCCCTACGAGCAGTACTTC.

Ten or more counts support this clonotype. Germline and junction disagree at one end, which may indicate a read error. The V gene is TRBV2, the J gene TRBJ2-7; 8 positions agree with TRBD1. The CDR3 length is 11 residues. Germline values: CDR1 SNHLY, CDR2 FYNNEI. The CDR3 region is CASNGGTGDFF. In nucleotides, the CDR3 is TGTGCCAGCAATGGCGGGACAGGAGACTTCTTC.

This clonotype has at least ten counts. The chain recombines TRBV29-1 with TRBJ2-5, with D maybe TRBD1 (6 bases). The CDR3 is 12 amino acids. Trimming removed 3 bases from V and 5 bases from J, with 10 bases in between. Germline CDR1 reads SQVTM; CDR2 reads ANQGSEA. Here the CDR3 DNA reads TGCAGCGTTGACAGGGGTGGGGAGACCCAGTACTTC. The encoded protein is CSVDRGGETQYF.

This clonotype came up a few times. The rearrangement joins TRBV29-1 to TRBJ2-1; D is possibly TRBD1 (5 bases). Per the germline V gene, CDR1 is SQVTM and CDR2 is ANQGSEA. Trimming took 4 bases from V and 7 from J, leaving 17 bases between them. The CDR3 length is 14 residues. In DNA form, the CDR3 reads TGCAGCGTTGCCGGGCTTCACAGGCTAAATGAGCAGTTCTTC. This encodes CSVAGLHRLNEQFF.

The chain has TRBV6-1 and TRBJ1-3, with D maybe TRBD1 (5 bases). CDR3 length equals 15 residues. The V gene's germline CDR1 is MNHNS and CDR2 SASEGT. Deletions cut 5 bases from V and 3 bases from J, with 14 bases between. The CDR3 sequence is CASSRGTLGGNTIYF. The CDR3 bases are TGTGCCAGCAGTCGCGGGACTCTCGGTGGAAACACCATATATTTT.

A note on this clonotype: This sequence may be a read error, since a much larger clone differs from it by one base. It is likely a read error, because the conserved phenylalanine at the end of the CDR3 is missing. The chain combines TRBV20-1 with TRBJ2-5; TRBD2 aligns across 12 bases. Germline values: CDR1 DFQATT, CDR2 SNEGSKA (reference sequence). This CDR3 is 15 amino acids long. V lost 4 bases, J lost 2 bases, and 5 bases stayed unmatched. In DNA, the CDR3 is TGCAGTGCTAACTCGCTAGCGGGAGGGCAAGAGACCCAGTACTCC. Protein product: CSANSLAGGQETQYS.

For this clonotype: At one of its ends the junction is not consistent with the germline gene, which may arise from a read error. Here the CDR3 DNA reads TGTAGTGCTAGGGGACTAGCGGGAGGTACGATCTACAATGAGCAGTTCTTC. Amino acid sequence: CSARGLAGGTIYNEQFF. The chain couples TRBV20-1 to TRBJ2-1; 15 nucleotides match TRBD2. The CDR3 is 17 amino acids. The germline V gene has CDR1 DFQATT and CDR2 SNEGSKA (reference sequence).

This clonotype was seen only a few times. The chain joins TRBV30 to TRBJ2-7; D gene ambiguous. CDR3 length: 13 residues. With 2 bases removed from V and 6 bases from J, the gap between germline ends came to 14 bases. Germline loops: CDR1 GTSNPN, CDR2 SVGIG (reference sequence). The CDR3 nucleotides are TGTGCCTGGAGTAAACAACTATCGGGCGAGCAGTACTTC. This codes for CAWSKQLSGEQYF.

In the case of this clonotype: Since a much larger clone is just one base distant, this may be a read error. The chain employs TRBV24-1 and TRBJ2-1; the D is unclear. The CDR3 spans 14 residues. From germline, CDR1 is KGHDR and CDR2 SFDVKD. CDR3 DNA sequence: TGTGCCACCAGTGAGGCGAGCTCCTACAATGGGCAGTTCTTC. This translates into CATSEASSYNGQFF.

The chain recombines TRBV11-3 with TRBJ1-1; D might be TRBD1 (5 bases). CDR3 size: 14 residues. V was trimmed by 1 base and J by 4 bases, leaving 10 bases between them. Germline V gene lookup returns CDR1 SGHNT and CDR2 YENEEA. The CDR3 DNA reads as TGTGCCAGCAGCTTAGGTGACGGGGCCACTGAAGCTTTCTTT. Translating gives CASSLGDGATEAFF.

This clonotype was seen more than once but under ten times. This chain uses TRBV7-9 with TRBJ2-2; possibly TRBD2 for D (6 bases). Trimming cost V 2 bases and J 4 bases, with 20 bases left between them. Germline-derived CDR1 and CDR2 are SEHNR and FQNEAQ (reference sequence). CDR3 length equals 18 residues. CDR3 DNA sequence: TGTGCCAGCAGCTTACTTGCCCTCCGGGACTCAGTCACCGGGGAGCTGTTTTTT. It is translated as CASSLLALRDSVTGELFF.

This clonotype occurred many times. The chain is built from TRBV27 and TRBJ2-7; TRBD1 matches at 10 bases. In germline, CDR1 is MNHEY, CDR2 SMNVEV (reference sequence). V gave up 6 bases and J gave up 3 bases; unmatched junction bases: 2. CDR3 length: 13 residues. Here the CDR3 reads CASSRDRGYEQYF. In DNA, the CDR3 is TGTGCCAGCAGCCGGGACAGGGGCTACGAGCAGTACTTC.

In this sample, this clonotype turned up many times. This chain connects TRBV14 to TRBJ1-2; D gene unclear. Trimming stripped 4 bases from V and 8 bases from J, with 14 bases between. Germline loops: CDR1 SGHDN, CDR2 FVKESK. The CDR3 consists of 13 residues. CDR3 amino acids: CASSLMREAGYTF. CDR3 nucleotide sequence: TGTGCCAGCAGCCTCATGAGAGAGGCCGGCTACACCTTC.

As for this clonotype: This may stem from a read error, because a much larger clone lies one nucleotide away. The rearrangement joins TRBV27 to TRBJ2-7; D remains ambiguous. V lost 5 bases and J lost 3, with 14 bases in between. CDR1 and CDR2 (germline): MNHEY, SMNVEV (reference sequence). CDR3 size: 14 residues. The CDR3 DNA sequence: TGTGCCAGCAGTCTAGACACGTTTGGCTACGAGCAGTACTTC. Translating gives CASSLDTFGYEQYF.